The clone carrying this T cell receptor beta chain appeared many times. As an off-target read in a library built for alpha chains, this beta chain has a frequency of little significance. This sample was taken from a study of spatial heterogeneity in lung cancer. Study background: Alpha-chain detections were consistently fewer than beta-chain detections among the sequences. Combinations of a unique TCR and a UMI were tallied in raw reads, and on average each appeared more than ten times.

On each TCR cDNA molecule, a unique molecular identifier was present. TCRdb re-called the 5' RACE reads with MiXCR, one entry per CDR3 protein. This repertoire shows approximately 15,000 distinct CDR3 sequences, 3.6% found once; its top ten account for approximately 9.9%. Indicated time point: sample taken at primary tumor resection. Whole RNA from tumor, nontumor lung or frozen PBMC was sequenced unsorted. The V and J ends lost 1 base and 6 bases respectively, with 12 bases between them. Germline values: CDR1 SGHTA, CDR2 FQGNSA. The CDR3 consists of 14 residues. The rearrangement links TRBV7-2 to TRBJ1-2, with D uncertain. The starting material was normal lung tissue next to the tumor, obtained at surgery. The TCR sequence derives from a male donor with early-stage non-small cell lung cancer. DNA of the CDR3: TGTGCCAGCAGCTTAGGGGTAGCGAGGGATGGCTACACCTTC. This encodes CASSLGVARDGYTF.